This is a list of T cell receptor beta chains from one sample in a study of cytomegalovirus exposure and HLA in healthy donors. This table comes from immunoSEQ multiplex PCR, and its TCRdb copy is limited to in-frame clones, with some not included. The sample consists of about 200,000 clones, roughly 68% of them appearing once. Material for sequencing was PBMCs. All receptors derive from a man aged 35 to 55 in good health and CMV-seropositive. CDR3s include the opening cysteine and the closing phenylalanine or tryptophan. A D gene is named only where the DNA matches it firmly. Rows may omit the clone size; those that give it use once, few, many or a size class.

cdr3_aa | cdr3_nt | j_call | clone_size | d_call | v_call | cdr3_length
CASSATGSWSYNSPLHF | TGTGCCAGCAGCGCAACAGGGAGTTGGTCCTATAATTCACCCCTCCACTTT | TRBJ1-6 | - | - | TRBV9 | 17
CASSLGSGASYEQYF | TGTGCCAGCAGCTTAGGGTCAGGGGCCTCCTACGAGCAGTACTTC | TRBJ2-7 | - | - | TRBV11-2 | 15
CASRRLLRETQYF | TGTGCCAGCAGGAGGCTACTCCGTGAGACCCAGTACTTC | TRBJ2-5 | once | - | TRBV7-2 | 13
CASSLVRGPGEKLFF | TGTGCCAGCAGCTTAGTCAGGGGACCGGGCGAAAAACTGTTTTTT | TRBJ1-4 | - | - | TRBV7-9 | 15
CASSEFDSNYGYTF | TGTGCCAGCAGTGAATTTGACTCTAACTATGGCTACACCTTC | TRBJ1-2 | once | - | TRBV2 | 14
CASSYSSGVQPQHF | TGTGCCAGCAGTTACTCCTCCGGAGTTCAGCCCCAGCATTTT | TRBJ1-5 | - | - | TRBV6-6 | 14
CASSGTSGGQDTQYF | TGCGCCAGCAGCGGGACTAGCGGGGGGCAAGATACGCAGTATTTT | TRBJ2-3 | - | TRBD2 | TRBV10-2 | 15
CASSLGPPSAGTANSPLHF | TGTGCCAGCAGCTTAGGTCCACCTTCTGCCGGGACAGCTAATTCACCCCTCCACTTT | TRBJ1-6 | - | TRBD1 | TRBV7-6 | 19
CASSQVGQADYEQYF | TGCGCCAGCAGCCAGGTCGGACAGGCGGACTACGAGCAGTACTTC | TRBJ2-7 | - | TRBD1 | TRBV4-1 | 15
CASSGSPGQTYEQYF | TGTGCCAGCAGCGGAAGCCCGGGACAGACCTACGAGCAGTACTTC | TRBJ2-7 | - | TRBD1 | TRBV5-4 | 15
CASSYRGGGEQYF | TGTGCCAGCAGCTATCGGGGGGGCGGCGAGCAGTACTTC | TRBJ2-7 | once | TRBD2 | TRBV5-8 | 13
CASSSPLLTSTDTQYF | TGTGCCAGCAGTTCCCCTCTACTGACTAGCACGGATACGCAGTATTTT | TRBJ2-3 | few | TRBD2 | TRBV6-6 | 16
CASSLDGTALNTEAFF | TGTGCCAGCAGCTTAGATGGGACAGCTCTGAACACTGAAGCTTTCTTT | TRBJ1-1 | - | TRBD1 | TRBV13 | 16
CASSSTPSYEQYF | TGTGCCAGTAGTTCGACACCAAGCTACGAGCAGTACTTC | TRBJ2-7 | once | - | TRBV19 | 13
CASSQEGQGTVYEQYF | TGTGCCAGCAGCCAAGAGGGTCAGGGCACAGTCTACGAGCAGTACTTC | TRBJ2-7 | - | - | TRBV4-2 | 16
CASSKDRGYSYEQYF | TGCGCCAGCAGCAAGGACAGGGGGTACTCCTACGAGCAGTACTTC | TRBJ2-7 | - | TRBD1 | TRBV5-1 | 15
CASSLVTPGTGELFF | TGCGCCAGCAGCTTGGTTACTCCCGGGACCGGGGAGCTGTTTTTT | TRBJ2-2 | - | - | TRBV5-1 | 15
CASSYLTGVEAFF | TGTGCCAGCAGTTACCTGACAGGGGTTGAAGCTTTCTTT | TRBJ1-1 | - | TRBD1 | TRBV6-5 | 13
CASSYRTGTYEQYF | TGCGCCAGCAGCTACAGGACAGGGACCTACGAGCAGTACTTC | TRBJ2-7 | - | TRBD1 | TRBV5-1 | 14
CASSHQGQYEQYF | TGCGCCAGCAGCCACCAGGGACAGTACGAGCAGTACTTC | TRBJ2-7 | few | TRBD1 | TRBV4-1 | 13
CATTGTGNTGELFF | TGTGCCACCACCGGGACAGGCAACACCGGGGAGCTGTTTTTT | TRBJ2-2 | - | TRBD1 | TRBV6-5 | 14
CASSYAARDRVYGYTF | TGTGCCAGCAGTTACGCGGCCCGGGACAGGGTATATGGCTACACCTTC | TRBJ1-2 | few | TRBD1 | TRBV6-5 | 16
CASSPGVTGGTEAFF | TGCGCCAGCAGCCCAGGGGTAACAGGGGGCACTGAAGCTTTCTTT | TRBJ1-1 | - | TRBD1 | TRBV5-1 | 15
CASTRGSADTGELFF | TGTGCCAGCACCAGGGGCAGCGCCGACACCGGGGAGCTGTTTTTT | TRBJ2-2 | - | - | TRBV7-2 | 15
CASSQATSDEQYF | TGCGCCAGCAGCCAAGCGACTTCGGACGAGCAGTACTTC | TRBJ2-7 | - | - | TRBV4-1 | 13